This T cell receptor (beta chain) was obtained from a study of long-term antiretroviral therapy in people with HIV. Samples were assayed with immunoSEQ v3.0 at survey level. Generated by immunoSEQ multiplex PCR, the TCRdb table keeps only in-frame clones and is missing some. Of some 20,000 clones listed, over 80% are singletons. Germline CDR1 reads SNHLY; CDR2 reads FYNNEI. The CDR3 totals 15 residues. Trimming at V came to 3 bases and at J to 3 bases, leaving 6 bases not matched to a gene. The J gene is TRBJ2-3, the V gene TRBV2; 7 bases are shared with TRBD2. The sequenced sample was unsorted PBMCs, obtained 1.2 years after starting antiretroviral therapy. The TCR was taken from a woman aged 40 to 55 with HIV. CDR3 in amino acids: CASSEAGVGTDTQYF. The CDR3 DNA sequence: TGTGCCAGCAGTGAGGCGGGAGTTGGTACAGATACGCAGTATTTT.